This paragraph covers one TCR beta chain sequence. The antigen is unknown. This CDR3 is 13 amino acids long. The germline CDR1 and CDR2 sequences are SQVTM and ANQGSEA. V was pared by 6 bases and J by 7 bases, with 18 bases between. The data originate from a study of cytomegalovirus exposure and HLA in healthy donors. Overall study: The study's early data release held tens of millions of unique TCRs from HLA-typed donors. General study findings and limits: The number of N-insertions in an Asian-associated ancestry cluster was reportedly below the roughly 660-donor mean in a later analysis. With high specificity and sensitivity, the classifier reportedly diagnosed cytomegalovirus status.

Healthy bone marrow donors made up the donors. The PCR contained 60 Vbeta and 13 Jbeta primers. Assay used: immunoSEQ multiplex PCR; TCRdb lists only in-frame clones, some missing. The data show 130,000 or so clones, 64% seen once. The clonotype was recovered from a woman between 35 and 50 years old in good health and CMV-seronegative. This rearrangement joins TRBV29-1 to TRBJ1-1; D is perhaps TRBD1 (6 bases). Sequenced input: PBMCs. Here the CDR3 DNA reads TGCAGCGTAGACCAGGGAGGGGGTGTTGAAGCTTTCTTT. Amino acid sequence: CSVDQGGGVEAFF.